Given below is one T cell receptor (beta chain) in context. This entry comes from a study of control samples from healthy donors and cancer patients. The CDR3 is 15 residues long. Trimming took 3 bases from V and 4 from J, leaving 15 bases between them. CDR1 is WNHNN and CDR2 is SYGVQD in the germline V gene (reference sequence). Repertoires were generated with immunoSEQ multiplex PCR, while TCRdb's copy carries only in-frame clones and drops some. This sample has 100,000 to 150,000 clones; roughly 91% occur once, and the top ten carry around 8.7%. The sequence was collected from a man aged 35-49 years in good health. The chain recombines TRBV10-1 with TRBJ1-2; D is unclear. What was sequenced was blood. CDR3: CASSDLDGPLYGYTF. DNA for the CDR3: TGCGCCAGCAGTGATTTGGACGGACCCCTCTATGGCTACACCTTC.